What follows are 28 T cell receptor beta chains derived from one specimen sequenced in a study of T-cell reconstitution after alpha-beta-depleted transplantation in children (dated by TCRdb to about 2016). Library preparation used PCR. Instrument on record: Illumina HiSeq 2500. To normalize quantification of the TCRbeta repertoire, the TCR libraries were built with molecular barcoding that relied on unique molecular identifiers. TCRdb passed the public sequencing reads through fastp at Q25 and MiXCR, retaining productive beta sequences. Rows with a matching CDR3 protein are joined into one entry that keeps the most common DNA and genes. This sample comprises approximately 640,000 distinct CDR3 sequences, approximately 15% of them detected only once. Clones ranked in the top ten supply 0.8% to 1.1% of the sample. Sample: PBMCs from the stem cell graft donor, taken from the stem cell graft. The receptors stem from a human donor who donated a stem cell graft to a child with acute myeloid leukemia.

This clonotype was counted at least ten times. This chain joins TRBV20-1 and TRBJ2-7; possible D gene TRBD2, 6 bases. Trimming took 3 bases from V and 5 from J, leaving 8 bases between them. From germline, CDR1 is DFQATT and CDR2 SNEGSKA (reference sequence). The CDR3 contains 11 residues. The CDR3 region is CSARGGHEQYV. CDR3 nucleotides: TGCAGTGCTAGGGGGGGTCACGAGCAGTACGTC.

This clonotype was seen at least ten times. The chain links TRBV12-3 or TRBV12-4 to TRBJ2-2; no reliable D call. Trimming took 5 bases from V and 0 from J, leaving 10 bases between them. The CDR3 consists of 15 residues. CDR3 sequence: CASSLRVSNTGELFF. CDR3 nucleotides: TGTGCCAGCAGTCTCCGGGTTTCGAACACCGGGGAGCTGTTTTTT.

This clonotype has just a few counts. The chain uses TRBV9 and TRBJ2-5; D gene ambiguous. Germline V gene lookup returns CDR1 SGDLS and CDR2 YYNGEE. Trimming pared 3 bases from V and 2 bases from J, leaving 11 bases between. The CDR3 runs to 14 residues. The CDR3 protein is CASSAPDGQETQYF. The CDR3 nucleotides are TGTGCCAGCAGCGCACCGGACGGGCAAGAGACCCAGTACTTC. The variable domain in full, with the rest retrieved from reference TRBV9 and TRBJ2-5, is DSGVTQTPKHLITATGQRVTLRCSPRSGDLSVYWYQQSLDQGLQFLIQYYNGEERAKGNILERFSAQQFPDLHSELNLSSLELGDSALYFCASSAPDGQETQYFGPGTRLLVL.

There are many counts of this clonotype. CDR3 in DNA: TGCAGTGCTAGAGTCTGGGCTAGCGGGGGCCTGAGCTCCTACAATGAGCAGTTCTTC. It codes for CSARVWASGGLSSYNEQFF. The gene calls are TRBV20-1 and TRBJ2-1; 10 positions agree with TRBD2. Germline V gives CDR1 DFQATT, CDR2 SNEGSKA (reference sequence). With 1 base clipped from V and 0 bases from J, the junction kept 12 bases outside the gene matches. This CDR3 has 19 residues.

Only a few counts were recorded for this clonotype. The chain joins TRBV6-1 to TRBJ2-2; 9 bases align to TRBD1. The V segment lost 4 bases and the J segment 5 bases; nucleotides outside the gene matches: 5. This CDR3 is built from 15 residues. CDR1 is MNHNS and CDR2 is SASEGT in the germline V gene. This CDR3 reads CASSATGGGTGELFF. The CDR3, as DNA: TGTGCCAGCAGTGCTACAGGGGGCGGAACCGGGGAGCTGTTTTTT.

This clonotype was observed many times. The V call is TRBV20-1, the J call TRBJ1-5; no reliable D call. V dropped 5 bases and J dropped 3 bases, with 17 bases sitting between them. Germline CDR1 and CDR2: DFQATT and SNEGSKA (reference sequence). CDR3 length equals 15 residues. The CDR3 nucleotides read TGCAGTGCTGCTCGAAGAGGAGGTTCCAATCAGCCCCAGCATTTT. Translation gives CSAARRGGSNQPQHF.

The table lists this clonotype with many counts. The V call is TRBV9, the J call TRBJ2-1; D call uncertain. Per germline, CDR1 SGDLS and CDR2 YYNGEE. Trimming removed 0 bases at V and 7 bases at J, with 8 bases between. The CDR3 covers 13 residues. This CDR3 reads CASSVVPRNEQFF. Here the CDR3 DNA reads TGTGCCAGCAGCGTAGTCCCCAGGAATGAGCAGTTCTTC.

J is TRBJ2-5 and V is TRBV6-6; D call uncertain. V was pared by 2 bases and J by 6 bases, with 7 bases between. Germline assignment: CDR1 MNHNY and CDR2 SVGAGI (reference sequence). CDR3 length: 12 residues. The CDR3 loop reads CASSYPGQTQYF. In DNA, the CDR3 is TGTGCCAGCAGTTACCCTGGACAGACCCAGTACTTC.

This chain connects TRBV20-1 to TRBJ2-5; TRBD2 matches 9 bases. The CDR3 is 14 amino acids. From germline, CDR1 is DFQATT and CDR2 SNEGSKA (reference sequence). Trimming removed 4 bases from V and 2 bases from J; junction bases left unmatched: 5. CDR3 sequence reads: CSAMFLAGQETQYF. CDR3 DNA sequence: TGCAGTGCTATGTTTCTAGCGGGGCAAGAGACCCAGTACTTC.

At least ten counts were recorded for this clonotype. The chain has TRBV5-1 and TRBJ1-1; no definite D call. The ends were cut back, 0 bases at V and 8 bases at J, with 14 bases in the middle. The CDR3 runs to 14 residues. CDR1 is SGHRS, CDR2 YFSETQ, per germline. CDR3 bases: TGCGCCAGCAGCTTGGAGGCTGAAGTGTCGGAAGCTTTCTTT. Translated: CASSLEAEVSEAFF.

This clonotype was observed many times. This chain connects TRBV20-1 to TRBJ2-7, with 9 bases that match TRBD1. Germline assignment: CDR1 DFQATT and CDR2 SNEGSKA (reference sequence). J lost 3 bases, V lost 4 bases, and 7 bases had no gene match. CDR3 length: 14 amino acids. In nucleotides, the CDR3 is TGCAGTGCTATTGGAGGGACAGGGATCTACGAGCAGTACTTC. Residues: CSAIGGTGIYEQYF.

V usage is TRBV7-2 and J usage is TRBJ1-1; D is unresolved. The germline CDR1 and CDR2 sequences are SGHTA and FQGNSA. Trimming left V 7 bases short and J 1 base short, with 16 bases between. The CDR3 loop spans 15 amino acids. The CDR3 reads CASTIGVATNTEAFF. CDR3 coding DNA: TGTGCCAGCACCATCGGGGTGGCAACGAACACTGAAGCTTTCTTT.

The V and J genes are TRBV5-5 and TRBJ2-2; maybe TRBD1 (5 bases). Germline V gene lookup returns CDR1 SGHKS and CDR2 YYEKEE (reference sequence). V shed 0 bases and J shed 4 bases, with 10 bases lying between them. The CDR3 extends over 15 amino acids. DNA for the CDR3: TGTGCCAGCAGCTTGGTTCTGGGGCCCACCGGGGAGCTGTTTTTT. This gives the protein CASSLVLGPTGELFF.

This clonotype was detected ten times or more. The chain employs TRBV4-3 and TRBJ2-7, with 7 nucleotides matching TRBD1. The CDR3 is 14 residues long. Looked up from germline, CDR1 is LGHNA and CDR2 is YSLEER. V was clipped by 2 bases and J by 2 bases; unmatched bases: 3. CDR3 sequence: CASSQSGGTYEQYF. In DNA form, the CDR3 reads TGCGCCAGCAGCCAATCAGGGGGAACCTACGAGCAGTACTTC.

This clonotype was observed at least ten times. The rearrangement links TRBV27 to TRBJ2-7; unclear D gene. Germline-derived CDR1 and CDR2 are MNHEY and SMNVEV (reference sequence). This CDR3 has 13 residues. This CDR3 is CLSIGWGSYEQYV. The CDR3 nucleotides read TGTCTTAGTATAGGATGGGGTTCATACGAGCAGTACGTC.

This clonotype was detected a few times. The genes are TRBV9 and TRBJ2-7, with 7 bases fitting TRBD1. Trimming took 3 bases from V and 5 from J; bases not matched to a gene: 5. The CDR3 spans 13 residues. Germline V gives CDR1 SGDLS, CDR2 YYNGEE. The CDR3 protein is CASSAYRGDEQYF. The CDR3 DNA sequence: TGTGCCAGCAGCGCTTACAGGGGAGACGAGCAGTACTTC. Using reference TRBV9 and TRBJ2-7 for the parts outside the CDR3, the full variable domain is DSGVTQTPKHLITATGQRVTLRCSPRSGDLSVYWYQQSLDQGLQFLIQYYNGEERAKGNILERFSAQQFPDLHSELNLSSLELGDSALYFCASSAYRGDEQYFGPGTRLTVT.

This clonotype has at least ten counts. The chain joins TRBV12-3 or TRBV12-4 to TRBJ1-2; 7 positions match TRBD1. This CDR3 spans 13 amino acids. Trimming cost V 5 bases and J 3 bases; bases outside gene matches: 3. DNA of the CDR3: TGTGCCAGCAGTCCCGGGACAGACTATGGCTACACCTTC. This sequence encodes CASSPGTDYGYTF.

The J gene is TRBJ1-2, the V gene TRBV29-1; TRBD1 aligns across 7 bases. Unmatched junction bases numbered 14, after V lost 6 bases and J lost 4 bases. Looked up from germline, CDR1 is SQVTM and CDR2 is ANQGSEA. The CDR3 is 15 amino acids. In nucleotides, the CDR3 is TGCAGCGTATCGGGATCGACAGGGCTTAGCTATGGCTACACCTTC. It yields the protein CSVSGSTGLSYGYTF.

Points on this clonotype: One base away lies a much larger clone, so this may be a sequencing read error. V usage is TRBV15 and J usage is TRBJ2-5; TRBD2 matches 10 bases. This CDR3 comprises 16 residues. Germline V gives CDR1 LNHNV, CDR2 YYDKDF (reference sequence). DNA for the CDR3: TGTGGCACCAGACTAAGTAATAGCGGGGGGTTCGAGACCCAGTACTTC. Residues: CGTRLSNSGGFETQYF.

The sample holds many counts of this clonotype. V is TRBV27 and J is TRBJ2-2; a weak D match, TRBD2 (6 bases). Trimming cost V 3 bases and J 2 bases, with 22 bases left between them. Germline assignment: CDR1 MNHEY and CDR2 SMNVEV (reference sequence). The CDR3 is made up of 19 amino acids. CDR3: CASSLRSGLSITNTGELFF. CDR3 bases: TGTGCCAGCAGTTTGAGGTCGGGACTTTCGATCACTAACACCGGGGAGCTGTTTTTT.

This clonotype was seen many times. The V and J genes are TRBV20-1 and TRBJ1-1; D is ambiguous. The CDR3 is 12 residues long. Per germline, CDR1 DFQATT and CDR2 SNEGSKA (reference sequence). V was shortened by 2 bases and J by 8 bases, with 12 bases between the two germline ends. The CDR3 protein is CSARSREQEAFF. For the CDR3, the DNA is TGCAGTGCTAGATCCCGGGAACAGGAAGCTTTCTTT.

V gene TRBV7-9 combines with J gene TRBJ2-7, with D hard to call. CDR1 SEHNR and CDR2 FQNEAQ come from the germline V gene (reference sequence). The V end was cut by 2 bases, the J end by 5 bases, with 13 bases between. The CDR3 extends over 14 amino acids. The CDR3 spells CASSLSELPNEQYF. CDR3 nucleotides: TGTGCCAGCAGCTTAAGTGAGCTCCCTAACGAGCAGTACTTC.

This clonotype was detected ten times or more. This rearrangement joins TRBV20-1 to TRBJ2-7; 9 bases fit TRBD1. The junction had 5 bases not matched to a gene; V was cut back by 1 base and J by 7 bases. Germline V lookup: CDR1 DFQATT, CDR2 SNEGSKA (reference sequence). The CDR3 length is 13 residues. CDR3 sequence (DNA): TGCAGTGCTAGAGCTACAGGGGGCGCTGAGCAGTACGTC. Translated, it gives CSARATGGAEQYV.

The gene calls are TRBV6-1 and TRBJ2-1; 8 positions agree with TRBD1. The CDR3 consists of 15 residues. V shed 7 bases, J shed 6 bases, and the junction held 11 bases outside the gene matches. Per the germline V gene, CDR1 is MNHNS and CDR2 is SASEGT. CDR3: CASTHKDRVGNEQFF. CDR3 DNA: TGTGCCAGCACACATAAGGACAGGGTAGGCAATGAGCAGTTCTTC.

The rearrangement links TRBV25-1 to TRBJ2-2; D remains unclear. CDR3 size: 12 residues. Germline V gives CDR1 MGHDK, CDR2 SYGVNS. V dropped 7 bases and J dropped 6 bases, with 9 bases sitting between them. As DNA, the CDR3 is TGTGCCAGCATTGACTGGGCCGGGGAGCTGTTTTTT. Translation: CASIDWAGELFF. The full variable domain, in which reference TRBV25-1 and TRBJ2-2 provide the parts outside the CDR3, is EADIYQTPRYLVIGTGKKITLECSQTMGHDKMYWYQQDPGMELHLIHYSYGVNSTEKGDLSSESTVSRIRTEHFPLTLESARPSHTSQYLCASIDWAGELFFGEGSRLTVL.

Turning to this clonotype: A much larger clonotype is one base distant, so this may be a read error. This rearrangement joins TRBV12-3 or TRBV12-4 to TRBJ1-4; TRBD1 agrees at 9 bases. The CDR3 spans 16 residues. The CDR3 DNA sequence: TGTGCCAGCAGTGCGGGACAGGGTTTGACTAATGAAAACCTGTTTTTT. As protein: CASSAGQGLTNENLFF.

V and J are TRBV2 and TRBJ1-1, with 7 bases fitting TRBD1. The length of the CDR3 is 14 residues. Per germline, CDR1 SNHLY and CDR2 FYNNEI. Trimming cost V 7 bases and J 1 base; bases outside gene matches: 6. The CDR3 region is CASTRDRQNTEAFF. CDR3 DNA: TGTGCCAGCACCAGGGACAGACAGAACACTGAAGCTTTCTTT.

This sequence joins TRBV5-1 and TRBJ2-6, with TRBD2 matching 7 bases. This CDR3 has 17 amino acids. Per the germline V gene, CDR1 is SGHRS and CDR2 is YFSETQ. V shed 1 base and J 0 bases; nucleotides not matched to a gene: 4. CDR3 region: CASSLRGRGSGANVLTF. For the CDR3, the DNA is TGCGCCAGCAGCTTGAGAGGGAGGGGCTCTGGGGCCAACGTCCTGACTTTC.